This TCR beta chain derives from a study of blood T cell repertoires in COVID-19. Turning to the study itself: Researchers got acute and convalescent COVID-19 samples from the United States, Italy and Spain. T cells, B-cell-depleted T cells, or PBMCs provided the cDNA or gDNA that served as material.

Original data processing: Nucleated cell counts were estimated from reference gene primer amplification. Using immunoSEQ multiplex PCR, the repertoire was profiled, and TCRdb retains in-frame clones only, with some absent. That table supplies the V and J calls and clone size; D and trimming were determined from the DNA. Here the sample spans around 180,000 clones, under 85% being singletons. Germline lookup yields CDR1 MNHEY and CDR2 SMNVEV (reference sequence). J was trimmed by 3 bases and V by 8 bases; bases with no gene match: 8. This CDR3 is built from 15 residues. Specimen: peripheral blood. V is TRBV27 and J is TRBJ2-3; 10 bases match TRBD2. This sequence originates from a man in his fifties or sixties with active or convalescent COVID-19. CDR3 amino acids: CASGKLAGATDTQYF. The CDR3 bases are TGTGCCAGCGGGAAGCTAGCGGGAGCTACAGATACGCAGTATTTT.